These 13 T cell receptor beta chains came from one sample sequenced in a study of cytomegalovirus exposure and HLA in healthy donors. The primer mix had 60 Vbeta and 13 Jbeta primers. Sequencing was performed with immunoSEQ multiplex PCR; in TCRdb, only in-frame clones are kept and a portion is missing. The sample contains around 37,000 clones, 82% of which appear only once. The sequenced sample was PBMCs. Receptor source: a young woman in good health and CMV-seropositive.

The chain has TRBV9 and TRBJ2-6; tentative D call: TRBD1 (6 bases). The CDR3 totals 17 residues. Germline V gene lookup returns CDR1 SGDLS and CDR2 YYNGEE. With 4 bases removed from V and 0 bases from J, the gap between germline ends came to 14 bases. CDR3 loop: CASSRWGRGSGANVLTF. For the CDR3, the DNA is TGTGCCAGCAGCAGATGGGGGCGCGGCTCTGGGGCCAACGTCCTGACTTTC.

CDR3 region: CASSHRGGRSNQPQHF. The CDR3 coding sequence is TGTGCCAGCAGCCACAGGGGAGGTCGGAGCAATCAGCCCCAGCATTTT. J is TRBJ1-5 and V is TRBV2, with 7 bases aligning to TRBD1. Unmatched junction bases numbered 9, after V lost 6 bases and J lost 1 base. Germline CDR1 SNHLY, CDR2 FYNNEI. CDR3 length: 16 residues.

This chain links TRBV19 with TRBJ2-7; TRBD2 agrees at 9 bases. Germline CDR1 reads LNHDA; CDR2 reads SQIVND (reference sequence). V lost 3 bases to trimming and J lost 4 bases; unmatched junction nucleotides: 4. The length of the CDR3 is 14 residues. Here the CDR3 DNA reads TGTGCCAGTAGTATTGCTAGCGGGGATTACGAGCAGTACTTC. The encoded protein is CASSIASGDYEQYF.

This chain connects TRBV27 to TRBJ1-1; 7 bases map to TRBD1. CDR1 and CDR2 (germline): MNHEY, SMNVEV (reference sequence). Trimming at V came to 0 bases and at J to 4 bases, leaving 2 bases not matched to a gene. The length of the CDR3 is 14 residues. The chain's CDR3 is CASSLSAGGTEAFF. CDR3 in DNA: TGTGCCAGCAGTTTATCGGCAGGGGGCACTGAAGCTTTCTTT.

The chain combines TRBV30 with TRBJ2-3; D not resolved. Trimming took off 3 bases at V and 6 bases at J, with 19 bases between the two ends. Per the germline V gene, CDR1 is GTSNPN and CDR2 is SVGIG (reference sequence). The length of the CDR3 is 15 residues. CDR3 sequence (DNA): TGTGCCTGGAGACCGCGTGGTACCGGGTCTGATACGCAGTATTTT. It encodes CAWRPRGTGSDTQYF.

A word on this clone: A read error may account for a junction end that differs from germline. The chain couples TRBV6-1 to TRBJ1-5; TRBD1 matches 12 bases. CDR3 length: 15 amino acids. CDR1 and CDR2 (germline): MNHNS, SASEGT. The CDR3 bases are TGTGCCGGCAGGGGACAGGGGGCTTTGGGGCAGCCCCAGCATTTT. Translating gives CAGRGQGALGQPQHF.

This chain uses TRBV30 with TRBJ2-7; TRBD1 agrees at 7 bases. CDR3 length: 13 residues. CDR1 GTSNPN and CDR2 SVGIG come from the germline V gene (reference sequence). Germline trimming cut 5 bases from V and 1 base from J; bases unmatched to any gene: 5. CDR3 sequence: CAWDTTGSYEQYF. DNA of the CDR3: TGTGCCTGGGATACGACAGGGTCCTACGAGCAGTACTTC. Variable domain in full (rest from reference TRBV30 and TRBJ2-7): SQTIHQWPATLVQPVGSPLSLECTVEGTSNPNLYWYRQAAGRGLQLLFYSVGIGQISSEVPQNLSASRPQDRQFILSSKKLLLSDSGFYLCAWDTTGSYEQYFGPGTRLTVT.

V gene TRBV5-4 combines with J gene TRBJ2-7; 8 positions agree with TRBD1. V trimming: 5 bases; J trimming: 4 bases; junction bases outside the gene matches: 8. Germline V gene data show CDR1 as SGHNT and CDR2 as YYREEE (reference sequence). The length of the CDR3 is 14 residues. CDR3 coding DNA: TGTGCCAGCAGGCGAGACAGGGGTCGGTACGAGCAGTACTTC. Translated: CASRRDRGRYEQYF.

Points on this clone: Different DNA sequences within this sample yield the same CDR3. The V call is TRBV10-3, the J call TRBJ2-1, with a possible D match to TRBD2 (5 bases). Trimming shortened V by 2 bases and J by 7 bases, and 18 bases separated the two germline ends. Germline V gives CDR1 ENHRY, CDR2 SYGVKD. There are 16 residues in the CDR3. CDR3 DNA sequence: TGTGCCATCAGTGAGACTATGGCGGGTTCGTATAATGAGCAGTTCTTC. This gives the protein CAISETMAGSYNEQFF.

The rearrangement links TRBV29-1 to TRBJ2-7; 7 nucleotides align to TRBD1. V shed 6 bases and J 3 bases; nucleotides not matched to a gene: 5. Germline CDR1 is SQVTM and CDR2 is ANQGSEA. CDR3 length: 12 residues. CDR3 amino acids: CSVGTAFYEQYF. Here the CDR3 DNA reads TGCAGCGTGGGGACAGCTTTCTACGAGCAGTACTTC.

This rearrangement joins TRBV4-1 to TRBJ2-1, with TRBD2 matching 13 bases. This CDR3 region has 17 residues. V was clipped by 4 bases and J by 7 bases; unmatched bases: 10. Germline assignment: CDR1 MGHRA and CDR2 YSYEKL. The CDR3 DNA is TGCGCCAGCAGCCGGGGGGGACTAGCGGGATTAGGGAATGAGCAGTTCTTC. It codes for CASSRGGLAGLGNEQFF.

CDR3 loop: CASSPRMGSGTEAFF. DNA for the CDR3: TGTGCCAGCAGTCCCCGGATGGGCAGCGGCACTGAAGCTTTCTTT. The chain combines TRBV28 with TRBJ1-1; no clear D. Germline CDR1 is MDHEN and CDR2 is SYDVKM. V was pared by 5 bases and J by 4 bases, with 17 bases between. The CDR3 is 15 residues long.

The chain links TRBV6-1 to TRBJ1-5, with D unresolved. Trimming left V 1 base short and J 6 bases short, with 7 bases between. The CDR3 sequence is 13 residues long. Germline V gene data show CDR1 as MNHNS and CDR2 as SASEGT. CDR3 nucleotides: TGTGCCAGCAGTGAAGAGAGTGGTCAGCCCCAGCATTTT. It specifies CASSEESGQPQHF.